These 9 T cell receptor beta chains share one sample of origin, sequenced in a study of T cell responses to AZD1222 COVID-19 vaccine. The assay was immunoSEQ multiplex PCR, and TCRdb's table has in-frame clones only and misses some. The table includes 70,000 to 90,000 clones, approximately 85% detected once. This specimen was peripheral blood, taken 28 days after the second AZD1222 dose. Receptor source: an adult who received the AZD1222 COVID-19 vaccine.

The chain employs TRBV7-9 and TRBJ2-2; 7 nucleotides agree with TRBD1. V dropped 6 bases and J dropped 6; count of bases not matched to a gene: 7. Germline CDR1 is SEHNR and CDR2 is FQNEAQ (reference sequence). The length of the CDR3 is 14 residues. In nucleotides, the CDR3 is TGTGCCAGCAGACTAAGACAGGGTGCCGGGGAGCTGTTTTTT. It specifies CASRLRQGAGELFF.

The table lists this clone with a count of one. The V gene is TRBV11-2, the J gene TRBJ1-1; 8 bases align to TRBD1. This CDR3 region has 14 residues. The trim removed 3 bases at V and 6 bases at J, leaving 6 bases unmatched. Looked up from germline, CDR1 is SGHAT and CDR2 is FQNNGV. CDR3 loop: CASSFQGAGAEAFF. CDR3 in DNA: TGTGCCAGCAGCTTCCAGGGGGCCGGGGCTGAAGCTTTCTTT.

This clone was seen at least ten times. This sequence joins TRBV19 and TRBJ1-2; tentative D call: TRBD1 (5 bases). Germline loops: CDR1 LNHDA, CDR2 SQIVND (reference sequence). The CDR3 has 17 amino acids. Trimming removed 5 bases from V and 0 bases from J, with 19 bases in between. CDR3 in amino acids: CASSLRTTEGANYGYTF. DNA of the CDR3: TGTGCCAGTAGTCTCCGCACGACAGAGGGAGCTAACTATGGCTACACCTTC.

The chain links TRBV15 to TRBJ1-2; a possible D gene is TRBD1 (6 bases). CDR1 and CDR2 from the germline V gene are LNHNV and YYDKDF (reference sequence). This CDR3 is 13 amino acids long. Trimming took 4 bases from V and 4 from J, leaving 10 bases between them. CDR3 loop: CATSNLGAYGYTF. The CDR3 DNA reads TGTGCCACCAGCAACCTGGGGGCCTATGGCTACACCTTC.

The J gene is TRBJ2-7, the V gene TRBV28, with D possibly matching TRBD1 (5 bases). Trimming removed 3 bases at V and 2 bases at J, with 11 bases between. Germline values: CDR1 MDHEN, CDR2 SYDVKM. This CDR3 spans 14 amino acids. The DNA of the CDR3 is TGTGCCAGCAGTTTCTCTCAGGGCCCCTACGAGCAGTACGTC. It is translated as CASSFSQGPYEQYV.

The chain is built from TRBV9 and TRBJ1-4, with 9 bases matching TRBD1. The junction had 14 bases not matched to a gene; V was cut back by 4 bases and J by 7 bases. This CDR3 has 17 amino acids. Per the germline V gene, CDR1 is SGDLS and CDR2 is YYNGEE. CDR3 sequence (DNA): TGTGCCAGCAGCCCCTCAGGACAGGGGAGAGTAGGTGAAAAACTGTTTTTT. This translates into CASSPSGQGRVGEKLFF.

The chain joins TRBV9 to TRBJ2-5; D perhaps matches TRBD2 (6 bases). The V and J ends lost 0 bases and 5 bases respectively, with 8 bases between them. The length of the CDR3 is 13 residues. Per the germline V gene, CDR1 is SGDLS and CDR2 is YYNGEE. CDR3 residues: CASSVGAGETQYF. The CDR3 DNA reads as TGTGCCAGCAGCGTAGGGGCGGGGGAGACCCAGTACTTC.

The gene calls are TRBV4-1 and TRBJ2-7; 9 nucleotides line up with TRBD2. J was trimmed by 7 bases and V by 1 base; bases with no gene match: 11. CDR1 is MGHRA and CDR2 is YSYEKL in the germline V gene. The length of the CDR3 is 16 residues. The CDR3, as DNA: TGCGCCAGCAGCCAAGTAGTCAAAGCGGGAGGTGGGGAGCAGTACTTC. Its protein product is CASSQVVKAGGGEQYF.

The CDR3: CASSKDGRAFSYGYTF. The CDR3 DNA sequence: TGTGCCAGCAGCAAAGACGGCAGGGCGTTTTCTTATGGCTACACCTTC. The chain is built from TRBV21-1 and TRBJ1-2; the table names TRBD1, a call not compared with the DNA. TRBV21-1 is termed a pseudogene. The CDR3 spans 16 residues.